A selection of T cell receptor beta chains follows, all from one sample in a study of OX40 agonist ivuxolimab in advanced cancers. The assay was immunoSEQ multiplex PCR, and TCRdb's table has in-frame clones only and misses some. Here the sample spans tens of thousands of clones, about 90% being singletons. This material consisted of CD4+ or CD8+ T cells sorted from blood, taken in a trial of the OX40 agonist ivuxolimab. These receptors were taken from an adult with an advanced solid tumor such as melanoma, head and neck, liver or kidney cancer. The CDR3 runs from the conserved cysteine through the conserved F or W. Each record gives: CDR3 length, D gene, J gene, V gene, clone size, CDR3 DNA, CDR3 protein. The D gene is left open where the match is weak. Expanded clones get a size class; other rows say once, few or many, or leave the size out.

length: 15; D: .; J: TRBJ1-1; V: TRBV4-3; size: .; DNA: TGCGCCAGCAGCCAAGAAGAGGGAATGCGAACTGAAGCTTTCTTT; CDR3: CASSQEEGMRTEAFF
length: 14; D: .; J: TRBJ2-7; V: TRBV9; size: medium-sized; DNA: TGTGCCAGCAGCACCATCCTGGGAGAGGACGAGCAGTACTTC; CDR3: CASSTILGEDEQYF
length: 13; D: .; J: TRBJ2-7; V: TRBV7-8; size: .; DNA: TGTGCCAGCAGGGAGGACTTGCAGTACGAGCAGTACTTC; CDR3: CASREDLQYEQYF
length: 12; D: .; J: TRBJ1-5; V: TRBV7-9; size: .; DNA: TGTGCCAGCAGCGTAGGGACTCAGCCCCAGCATTTT; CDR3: CASSVGTQPQHF
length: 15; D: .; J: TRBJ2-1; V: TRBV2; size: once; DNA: TGTGCCAGCAGTGAAGGGGCAAGCTCCTACAATGAGCAGTTCTTC; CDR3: CASSEGASSYNEQFF
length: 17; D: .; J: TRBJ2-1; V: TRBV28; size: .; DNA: TGTGCCAGCAGCTCAGCCCGCCGGGGAAGCTCCTACAATGAGCAGTTCTTC; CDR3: CASSSARRGSSYNEQFF
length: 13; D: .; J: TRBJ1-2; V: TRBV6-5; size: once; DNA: TGTGCCAGCAGTTTCAGGGTGAACTATGGCTACACCTTC; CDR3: CASSFRVNYGYTF
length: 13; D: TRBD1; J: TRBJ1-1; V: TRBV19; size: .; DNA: TGTGCCAGTAGGGACAGGGGTCCCACTGAAGCTTTCTTT; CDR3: CASRDRGPTEAFF
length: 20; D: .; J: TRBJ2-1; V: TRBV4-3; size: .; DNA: TGCGCCAGCAGCCAAGAGGATAGCGGAACAGCGATGAGCTCCTACAATGAGCAGTTCTTC; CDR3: CASSQEDSGTAMSSYNEQFF
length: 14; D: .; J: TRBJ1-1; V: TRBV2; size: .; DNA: TGTGCCAGCAGTGAAGCTGTCTTGAACACTGAAGCTTTCTTT; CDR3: CASSEAVLNTEAFF
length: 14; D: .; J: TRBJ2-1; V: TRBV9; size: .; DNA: TGTGCCAGCAGCCCGTACGACCCACCGCCTGAGCAGTTCTTC; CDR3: CASSPYDPPPEQFF
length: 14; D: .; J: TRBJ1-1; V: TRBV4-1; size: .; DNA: TGCGCCAGCAGCCAGGGGGGAGGGGGCACTGAAGCTTTCTTT; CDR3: CASSQGGGGTEAFF
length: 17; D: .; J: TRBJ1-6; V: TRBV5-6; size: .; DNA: TGTGCCAGCAGCTCCGATATACAGGGTTTGGGTAATTCACCCCTCCACTTT; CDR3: CASSSDIQGLGNSPLHF
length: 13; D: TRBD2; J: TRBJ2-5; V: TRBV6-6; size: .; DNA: TGTGCCAGCAAAATAGCGGGAGAAGAGACCCAGTACTTC; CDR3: CASKIAGEETQYF
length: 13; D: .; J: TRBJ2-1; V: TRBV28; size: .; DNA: TGTGCCAGCAGTTTAGGCGGGCCAGATGAGCAGTTCTTC; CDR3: CASSLGGPDEQFF
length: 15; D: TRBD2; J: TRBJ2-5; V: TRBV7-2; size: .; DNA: TGTGCCAGCAGCTTCCTTTCTAGCGGAAGAGAGACCCAGTACTTC; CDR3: CASSFLSSGRETQYF
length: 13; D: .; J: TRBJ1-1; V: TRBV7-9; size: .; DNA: TGTGCCAGCAGCGATGACCCGAACACTGAAGCTTTCTTT; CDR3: CASSDDPNTEAFF
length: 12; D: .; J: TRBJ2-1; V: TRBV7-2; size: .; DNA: TGTGCCAGCAGCTTAGGCGGTGGGGAGCAGTTCTTC; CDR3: CASSLGGGEQFF
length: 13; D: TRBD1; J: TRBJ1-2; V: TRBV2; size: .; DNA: TGTGCCAGCAGTGCAGGGGGTTACTATGGCTACACCTTC; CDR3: CASSAGGYYGYTF
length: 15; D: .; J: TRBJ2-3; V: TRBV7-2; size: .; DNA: TGTGCCAGCAGCCCGGCATGGGGGAGCACAGATACGCAGTATTTT; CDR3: CASSPAWGSTDTQYF
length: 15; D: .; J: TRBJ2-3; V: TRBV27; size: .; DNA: TGTGCCAGCAGCCAATCGGGACTGTACACAGATACGCAGTATTTT; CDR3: CASSQSGLYTDTQYF
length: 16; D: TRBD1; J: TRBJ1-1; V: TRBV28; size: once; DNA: TGTGCCAGCAGTTTCCCCCCAGGGACAGGGGGCACTGAAGCTTTCTTT; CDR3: CASSFPPGTGGTEAFF
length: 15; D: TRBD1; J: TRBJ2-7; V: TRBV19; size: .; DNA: TGTGCCAGTAGTATAACACAGGGGGTCTCCTACGAGCAGTACTTC; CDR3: CASSITQGVSYEQYF
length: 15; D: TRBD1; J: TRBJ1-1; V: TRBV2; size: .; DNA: TGTGCCAGCAGTGACTTTGGGACAGGGAGGCCTGAAGCTTTCTTT; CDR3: CASSDFGTGRPEAFF
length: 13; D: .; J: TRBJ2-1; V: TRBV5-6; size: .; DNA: TGTGCCAGCAGTTCTGGGGGTCGGCTGGGGCAGTTCTTC; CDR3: CASSSGGRLGQFF
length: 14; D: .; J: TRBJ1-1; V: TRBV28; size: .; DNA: TGTGCCAGCAGTTTTCTTCAGGGGTGGGCTGAAGCTTTCTTT; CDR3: CASSFLQGWAEAFF
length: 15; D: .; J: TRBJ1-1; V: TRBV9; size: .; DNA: TGTGCCAGCAGCGTGTGGGGGAACCGGGATACTGAAGCTTTCTTT; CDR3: CASSVWGNRDTEAFF
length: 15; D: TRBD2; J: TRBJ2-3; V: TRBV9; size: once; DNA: TGTGCCAGCAGCGTCAGCGGGATTAGCACAGATACGCAGTATTTT; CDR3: CASSVSGISTDTQYF
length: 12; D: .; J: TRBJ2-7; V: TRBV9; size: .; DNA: TGTGCCAGTGGAAGGAATTCCGGCGAGCAGTACTTC; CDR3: CASGRNSGEQYF
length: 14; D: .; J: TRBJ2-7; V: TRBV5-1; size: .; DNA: TGCGCCAGCAGCTTCACCGGGACTGACTACGAGCAGTACTTC; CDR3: CASSFTGTDYEQYF
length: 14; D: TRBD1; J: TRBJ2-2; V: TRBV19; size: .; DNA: TGTGCCAGCTTGGACAGGACAATCACCGGGGAGCTGTTTTTT; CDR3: CASLDRTITGELFF
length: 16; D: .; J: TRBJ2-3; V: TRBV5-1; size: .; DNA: TGCGCCAGCAGCTCCCCGGCCGGGGAGAACACAGATACGCAGTATTTT; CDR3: CASSSPAGENTDTQYF
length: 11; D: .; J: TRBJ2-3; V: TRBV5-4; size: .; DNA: TGTGCCAGCAGCGCCCGGGATACGCAGTATTTT; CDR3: CASSARDTQYF
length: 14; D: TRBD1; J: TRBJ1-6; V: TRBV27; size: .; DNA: TGTGCCAGCAGGGGGACAGATTATAATTCACCCCTCCACTTT; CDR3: CASRGTDYNSPLHF
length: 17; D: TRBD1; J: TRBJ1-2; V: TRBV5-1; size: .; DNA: TGCGCCAGCAGCTTGGCCGGGGGGACAGAGAGAAACTATGGCTACACCTTC; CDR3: CASSLAGGTERNYGYTF
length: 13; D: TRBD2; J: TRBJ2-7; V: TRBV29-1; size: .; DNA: TGCAGCGGCCTTGGGGACTACTCCTACGAGCAGTACTTC; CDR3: CSGLGDYSYEQYF
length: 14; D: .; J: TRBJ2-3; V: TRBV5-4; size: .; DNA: TGTGCCAGCAGCTTGACGGCAGGAGAGGGTACGCAGTATTTT; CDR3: CASSLTAGEGTQYF
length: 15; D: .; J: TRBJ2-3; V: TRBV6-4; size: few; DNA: TGTGCCAGCAGTGAAGACGGATATAGCACAGATACGCAGTATTTT; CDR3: CASSEDGYSTDTQYF
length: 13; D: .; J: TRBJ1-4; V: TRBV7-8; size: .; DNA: TGTGCCAGCAGCTCGCACGGTAATGAAAAACTGTTTTTT; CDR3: CASSSHGNEKLFF
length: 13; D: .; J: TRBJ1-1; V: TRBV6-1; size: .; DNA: TGTGCCAGCAGTGACCCCCCGGGCACTGAAGCTTTCTTT; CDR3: CASSDPPGTEAFF
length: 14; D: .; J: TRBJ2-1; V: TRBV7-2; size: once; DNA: TGTGCCAGCAGCTTAGTTGAGATCTACAATGAGCAGTTCTTC; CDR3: CASSLVEIYNEQFF
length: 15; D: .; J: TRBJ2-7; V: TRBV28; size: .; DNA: TGTGCCAGCAGCATCGGGGACCTCTCCGGGGGCGAGCAGTACTTC; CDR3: CASSIGDLSGGEQYF
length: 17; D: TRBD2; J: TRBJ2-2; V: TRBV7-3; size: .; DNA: TGTGCCAGCAGCTCATTAGCGGGAGGCTCTCCCACCGGGGAGCTGTTTTTT; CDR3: CASSSLAGGSPTGELFF
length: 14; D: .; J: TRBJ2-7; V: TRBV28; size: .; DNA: TGTGCCAGCAGTCCGGCCGGGACATTTTACGAGCAGTACTTC; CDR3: CASSPAGTFYEQYF
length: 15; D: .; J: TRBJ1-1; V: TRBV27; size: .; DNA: TGTGCCAGCAGTTTATCCCCAGGGCTCGACACTGAAGCTTTCTTT; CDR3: CASSLSPGLDTEAFF
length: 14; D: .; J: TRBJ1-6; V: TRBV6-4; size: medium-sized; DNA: TGTGCCAGCAGTGAAGCGCCCAGTAATTCACCCCTCCACTTT; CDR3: CASSEAPSNSPLHF